The sequence of this T cell receptor (beta chain) was determined in a study of CD8 T cells in Susac syndrome. Between the trimmed V and J ends, which lost 5 bases and 7 bases, there was a span of 20 bases. CDR3 size: 15 residues. The V gene's germline CDR1 is SEHNR and CDR2 FQNEAQ (reference sequence). RNA in amounts of roughly 0.45 to 1 ug was reverse transcribed with random hexamers. TCRdb redid the calling of the immunoSEQ multiplex PCR reads with MiXCR, one entry per CDR3 protein. The sample consists of 160,000 or so distinct CDR3 sequences, around 94% of them appearing once. This sequence originates from a human donor with Susac syndrome. The chain carries TRBV7-9 and TRBJ1-1, with D maybe TRBD1 (6 bases). The sequenced material came from CD4+ T cells from PBMCs. Written as DNA, the CDR3 is TGTGCCAGCAGCCCCTCCTTGGGGGGGCTTAGTGAAGCTTTCTTT. It specifies CASSPSLGGLSEAFF.